Listed below are T cell receptor beta chains from one sample, sequenced in a study of T-cell memory formation after mild COVID-19. Each CDR3 protein gets one entry after TCRdb re-called the 5' RACE reads with MiXCR. This table holds approximately 52,000 distinct CDR3 sequences, over 8.5% found once. Sequencing was done on a sample of PBMCs or a T cell subset sorted from them (not recorded which). The receptors derive from an adult woman who had mild COVID-19 (a few samples of this study predate the infection). Cell type and time point are not known. CDR3s include the opening cysteine and the closing phenylalanine or tryptophan. A D gene is named only where the DNA matches it firmly. Rows give clone size only sometimes, using once, few, many, or a class for an expanded clone.

TRBV11-2	.	.	18	TRBJ2-6	CASSFSGGASSGANVLTF	TGTGCCAGCAGCTTCTCCGGGGGCGCTAGCTCTGGGGCCAACGTCCTGACTTTC
TRBV20-1	.	few	14	TRBJ2-5	CSATGEGFKETQYF	TGCAGTGCCACCGGTGAGGGGTTTAAAGAGACCCAGTACTTC
TRBV7-2	.	few	14	TRBJ2-7	CASTPQGFSYEQYF	TGTGCCAGCACCCCGCAGGGGTTCTCCTACGAGCAGTACTTC
TRBV7-2	TRBD2	few	17	TRBJ2-5	CASRSSGLAGVGKTQYF	TGTGCCAGCAGATCATCGGGACTAGCGGGGGTTGGAAAGACCCAGTACTTC
TRBV11-2	.	many	12	TRBJ2-3	CASSSSTDTQYF	TGTGCCAGCAGCTCTAGCACAGATACGCAGTATTTT
TRBV12-3/TRBV12-4	.	.	15	TRBJ2-1	CASSFWRGSYNEQFF	TGTGCCAGCAGCTTTTGGAGGGGGTCCTACAATGAGCAGTTCTTC
TRBV5-1	TRBD1	many	14	TRBJ2-3	CASSLTGVADTQYF	TGCGCCAGCAGCCTGACAGGGGTGGCAGATACGCAGTATTTT
TRBV6-5	TRBD2	few	15	TRBJ2-1	CASSLTSGRFNEQFF	TGTGCCAGCAGCCTAACTAGCGGGAGGTTTAATGAGCAGTTCTTC
TRBV12-3/TRBV12-4	.	few	16	TRBJ2-7	CASRREGFIASYEQYF	TGTGCCAGCCGCCGCGAGGGGTTTATAGCGTCCTACGAGCAGTACTTC
TRBV28	.	few	14	TRBJ2-4	CASSLGSAKNIQYF	TGTGCCAGCAGTCTGGGTTCAGCCAAAAACATTCAGTACTTC
TRBV29-1	.	.	13	TRBJ1-4	CSVQDTRNEKLFF	TGCAGCGTTCAAGACACCCGGAATGAAAAACTGTTTTTT
TRBV4-2	TRBD2	many	21	TRBJ2-3	CASSQVNPGTSGGTLTDTQYF	TGTGCCAGCAGCCAAGTAAACCCCGGGACTAGCGGGGGTACCCTCACAGATACGCAGTATTTT
TRBV2	TRBD1	.	13	TRBJ1-2	CASREDRVGGYTF	TGTGCCAGCAGGGAAGACAGGGTGGGTGGCTACACCTTC
TRBV12-3/TRBV12-4	.	.	14	TRBJ1-1	CASSFPVRETEAFF	TGTGCCAGCAGTTTCCCGGTACGGGAAACTGAAGCTTTCTTT
TRBV7-9	.	.	14	TRBJ2-7	CASSFPGGTYEQYF	TGTGCCAGCAGCTTTCCTGGGGGTACCTACGAGCAGTACTTC
TRBV7-2	.	many	14	TRBJ2-1	CASSKNGGPAEQFF	TGTGCCAGCAGCAAAAACGGAGGGCCGGCTGAGCAGTTCTTC
TRBV20-1	TRBD1	.	13	TRBJ2-7	CSASRDRPYEQYF	TGCAGTGCTAGCAGGGACAGACCCTACGAGCAGTACTTC
TRBV12-5	.	few	14	TRBJ1-1	CASALPPGTTEAFF	TGTGCTAGTGCCCTCCCTCCTGGAACCACTGAAGCTTTCTTT
TRBV28	.	few	14	TRBJ1-2	CASSSTPANYGYTF	TGTGCCAGCAGTTCAACCCCAGCTAACTATGGCTACACCTTC
TRBV19	TRBD2	many	16	TRBJ2-1	CASSGLAGGLNNEQFF	TGTGCCAGTAGCGGACTAGCGGGGGGCTTGAACAATGAGCAGTTCTTC
TRBV12-3/TRBV12-4	TRBD1	few	18	TRBJ2-6	CASSQGQGLFSGANVLTF	TGTGCCAGCAGCCAAGGACAGGGGCTATTCTCTGGGGCCAACGTCCTGACTTTC
TRBV13	TRBD2	medium-sized	15	TRBJ2-2	CASIRTSGNTGELFF	TGTGCCAGCATCAGGACTAGCGGGAACACCGGGGAGCTGTTTTTT
TRBV7-3	.	.	14	TRBJ2-1	CASSLIGPANEQFF	TGTGCCAGCAGCTTAATAGGTCCCGCAAATGAGCAGTTCTTC
TRBV29-1	.	.	12	TRBJ2-1	CSGGEPGNEQFF	TGCAGCGGGGGGGAGCCGGGCAATGAGCAGTTCTTC
TRBV7-8	.	few	16	TRBJ1-2	CASSLASLPGSYGYTF	TGTGCCAGCAGCTTAGCGAGTCTACCCGGGAGCTATGGCTACACCTTC
TRBV7-8	TRBD2	few	15	TRBJ2-7	CASSPTSGGAGVQYF	TGTGCCAGCAGCCCGACTAGCGGGGGGGCCGGGGTGCAGTACTTC
TRBV20-1	TRBD2	.	12	TRBJ2-7	CSARGPGGEQYF	TGCAGTGCTAGAGGACCGGGGGGAGAGCAGTACTTC
TRBV6-2/TRBV6-3	.	.	16	TRBJ1-2	CASSYGLSRGGYGYTF	TGTGCCAGCAGTTACGGTCTTTCCAGGGGCGGCTATGGCTACACCTTC
TRBV7-2	.	.	15	TRBJ2-3	CASSNMVVGTDTQYF	TGTGCCAGCAGCAATATGGTGGTTGGCACAGATACGCAGTATTTT
TRBV7-2	.	many	13	TRBJ2-3	CASSSTRADTQYF	TGTGCCAGCAGCTCGACTCGGGCAGATACGCAGTATTTT
TRBV13	TRBD2	many	16	TRBJ2-7	CASSPRIAGDRDEQYF	TGTGCCAGCAGCCCCCGTATAGCGGGAGACAGGGACGAGCAGTACTTC
TRBV6-5	TRBD1	.	16	TRBJ1-4	CASRRGPSSPNEKLFF	TGTGCCAGCAGGAGGGGGCCATCATCTCCGAATGAAAAACTGTTTTTT
TRBV10-3	TRBD1	.	15	TRBJ1-2	CAISGGQNANYGYTF	TGTGCCATCAGTGGGGGACAGAATGCTAACTATGGCTACACCTTC
TRBV30	.	.	18	TRBJ2-7	CAWRGPGRSSRSSYEQYF	TGTGCCTGGAGGGGCCCAGGGAGATCATCAAGGAGCTCCTACGAGCAGTACTTC
TRBV19	.	once	14	TRBJ1-2	CASSRGKDRCGYTF	TGTGCCAGTAGTAGGGGGAAGGATCGCTGTGGCTACACCTTC
TRBV6-5	TRBD1	many	14	TRBJ2-7	CATTSRDRTYEQYF	TGTGCCACAACCTCCCGGGACAGAACCTACGAGCAGTACTTC
TRBV7-9	TRBD2	many	16	TRBJ2-3	CASSLRSGRRTDTQYF	TGTGCCAGCAGCTTAAGAAGCGGGAGGCGGACAGATACGCAGTATTTT